Listed below are T cell receptor beta chains from one sample, sequenced in a study of neurological immune-mediated disorders. MiXCR, run by TCRdb on the 5' RACE reads, gives a single entry per CDR3 protein. The table has roughly 60,000 distinct CDR3 sequences, about 4% seen once. The sequenced sample consisted of PBMCs. All receptors derive from a woman aged 45-65 years with multiple sclerosis. Both conserved end residues are trimmed from each CDR3.

>TRBV3-1|TRBJ2-2
ASSQGTGTGELF
>TRBV12-3/TRBV12-4|TRBJ1-5
ASSLGSGTGNQPQN
>TRBV4-3|TRBJ1-1
ASSPWGNTEAF
>TRBV5-8|TRBJ2-5
ASSHRGTQETQY
>TRBV11-3|TRBJ2-2
AVEDIRGGELF
>TRBV4-3|TRBJ2-2
ASSLLDGTGELF
>TRBV6-5|TRBJ2-3
ASKKRRTDTQY
>TRBV20-1|TRBJ1-2
SADRGIQGGYT
>TRBV28|TRBJ1-2
ASSSTGKDYGYT
>TRBV12-3/TRBV12-4|TRBJ1-3
ASRPSSGNTIY
>TRBV20-1|TRBJ1-1
SASEPGHPNTEAF
>TRBV6-6|TRBJ2-1
ASSNRGKGYNEQF
>TRBV5-1|TRBJ2-3
ASSPPRDRSTDTQY
>TRBV9|TRBJ1-5
ASFGGHPQPQH
>TRBV10-3|TRBJ2-1
AIRGIVRTSNEQF
>TRBV4-3|TRBJ1-1
ASSQGENTEAF
>TRBV7-2|TRBJ1-2
ASSPMTSGGWGGYT
>TRBV5-5|TRBJ2-2
ASSTGGVTGELF
>TRBV24-1|TRBJ2-3
ATSDYADTQY
>TRBV20-1|TRBJ2-7
SARDNEQY
>TRBV5-1|TRBJ2-2
ASSLTPRDRAWGTNTGELF
>TRBV7-9|TRBJ1-2
ASSPLGGDPYGYT
>TRBV7-9|TRBJ2-5
ASSLETQY
>TRBV11-3|TRBJ2-5
ASSPRPRGTQY
>TRBV3-1|TRBJ1-5
ASSQGTGPQPQH
>TRBV10-3|TRBJ1-2
AISESTGGANYGYT
>TRBV20-1|TRBJ1-1
SAYDRVTHTEAF
>TRBV19|TRBJ2-2
ASKGDGELF